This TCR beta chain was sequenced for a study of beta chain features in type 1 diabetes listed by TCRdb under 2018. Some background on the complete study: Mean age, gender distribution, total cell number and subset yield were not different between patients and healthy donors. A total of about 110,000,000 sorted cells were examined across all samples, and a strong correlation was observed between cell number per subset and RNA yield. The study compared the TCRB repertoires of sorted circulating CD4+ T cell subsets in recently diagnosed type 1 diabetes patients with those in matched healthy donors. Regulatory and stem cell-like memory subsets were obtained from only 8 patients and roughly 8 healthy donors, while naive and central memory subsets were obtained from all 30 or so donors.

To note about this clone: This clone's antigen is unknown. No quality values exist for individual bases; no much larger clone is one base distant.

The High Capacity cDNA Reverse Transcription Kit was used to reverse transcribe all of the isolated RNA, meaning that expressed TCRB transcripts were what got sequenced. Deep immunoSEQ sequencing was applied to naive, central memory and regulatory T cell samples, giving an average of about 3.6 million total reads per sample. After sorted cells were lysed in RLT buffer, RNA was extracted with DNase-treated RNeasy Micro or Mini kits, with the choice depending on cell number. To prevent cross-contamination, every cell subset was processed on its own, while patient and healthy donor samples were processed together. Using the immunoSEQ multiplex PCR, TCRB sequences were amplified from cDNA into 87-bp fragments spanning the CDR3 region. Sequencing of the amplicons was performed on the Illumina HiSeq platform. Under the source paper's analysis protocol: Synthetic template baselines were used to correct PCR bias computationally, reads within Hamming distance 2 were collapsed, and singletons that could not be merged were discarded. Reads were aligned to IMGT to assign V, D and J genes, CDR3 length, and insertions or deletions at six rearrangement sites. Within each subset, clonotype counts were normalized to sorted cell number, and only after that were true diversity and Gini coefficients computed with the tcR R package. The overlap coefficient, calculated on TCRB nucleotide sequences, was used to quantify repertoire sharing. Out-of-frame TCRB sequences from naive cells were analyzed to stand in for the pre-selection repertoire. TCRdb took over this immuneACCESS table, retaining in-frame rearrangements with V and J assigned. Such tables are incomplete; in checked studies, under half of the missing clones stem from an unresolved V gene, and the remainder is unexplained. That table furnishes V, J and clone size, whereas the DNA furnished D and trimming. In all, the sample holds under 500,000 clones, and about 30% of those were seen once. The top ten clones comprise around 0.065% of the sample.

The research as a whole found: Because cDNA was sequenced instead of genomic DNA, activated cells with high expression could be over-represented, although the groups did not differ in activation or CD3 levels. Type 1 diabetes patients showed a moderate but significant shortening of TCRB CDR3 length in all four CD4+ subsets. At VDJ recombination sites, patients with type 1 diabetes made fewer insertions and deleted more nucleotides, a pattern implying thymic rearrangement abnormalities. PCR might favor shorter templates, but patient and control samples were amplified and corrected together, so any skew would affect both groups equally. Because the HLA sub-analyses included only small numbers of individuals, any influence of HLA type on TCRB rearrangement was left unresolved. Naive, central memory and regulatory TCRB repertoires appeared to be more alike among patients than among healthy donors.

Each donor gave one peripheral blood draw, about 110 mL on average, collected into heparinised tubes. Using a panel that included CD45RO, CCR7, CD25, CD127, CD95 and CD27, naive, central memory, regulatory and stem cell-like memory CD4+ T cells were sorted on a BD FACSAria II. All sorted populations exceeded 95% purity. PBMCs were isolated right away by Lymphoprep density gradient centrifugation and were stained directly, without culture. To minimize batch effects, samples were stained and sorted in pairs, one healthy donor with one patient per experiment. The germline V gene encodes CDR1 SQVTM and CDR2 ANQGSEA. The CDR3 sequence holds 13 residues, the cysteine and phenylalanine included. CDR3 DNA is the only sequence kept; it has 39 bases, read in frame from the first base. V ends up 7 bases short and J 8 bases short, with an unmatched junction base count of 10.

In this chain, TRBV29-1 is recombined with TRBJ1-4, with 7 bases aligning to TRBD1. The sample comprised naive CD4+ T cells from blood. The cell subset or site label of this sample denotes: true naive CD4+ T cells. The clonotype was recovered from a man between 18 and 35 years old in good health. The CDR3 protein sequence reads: CSARTYRGEKLFF. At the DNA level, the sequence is TGCAGCGCGCGAACCTACAGGGGAGAAAAACTGTTTTTT.